This entry concerns a single T cell receptor beta chain. Per the study methods: Amplification with reference gene primers provided the estimates of nucleated cell counts. Libraries were prepared by immunoSEQ multiplex PCR; TCRdb keeps only in-frame clonotypes and omits some of them. The V and J calls and the clone size are those of that table, but D and trimming were determined from the DNA. Altogether about 170,000 clones are present, around 92% being singletons, with the ten largest covering approximately 5%. This sample stems from a study of blood T cell repertoires in COVID-19. Study as a whole: Samples of COVID-19 (acute and convalescent) were obtained from the United States, Italy and Spain. T cells, B-cell-depleted T cells, or PBMCs provided the cDNA or gDNA that served as material.

V gave up 6 bases and J gave up 1 base; unmatched junction bases: 4. The CDR3 runs to 14 residues. Looked up from germline, CDR1 is MNHEY and CDR2 is SVGAGI. Material: peripheral blood. The origin of this receptor is a man aged 25 to 40 with COVID-19, enrolled during active disease. The rearrangement links TRBV6-5 to TRBJ2-7; TRBD1 aligns across 9 bases. The CDR3: CASRGTGRSYEQYF. The CDR3 DNA is TGTGCCAGCAGAGGGACAGGGCGGTCCTACGAGCAGTACTTC.